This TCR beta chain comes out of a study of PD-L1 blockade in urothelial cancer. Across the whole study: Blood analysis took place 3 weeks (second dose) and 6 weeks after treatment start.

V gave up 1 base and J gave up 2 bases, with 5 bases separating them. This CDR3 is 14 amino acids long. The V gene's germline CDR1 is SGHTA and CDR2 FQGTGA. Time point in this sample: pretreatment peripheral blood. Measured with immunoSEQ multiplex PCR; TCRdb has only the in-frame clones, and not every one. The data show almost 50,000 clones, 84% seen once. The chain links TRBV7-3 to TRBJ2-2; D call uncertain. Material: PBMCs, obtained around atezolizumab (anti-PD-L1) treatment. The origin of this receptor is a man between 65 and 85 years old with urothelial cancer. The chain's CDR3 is CASSLNSNTGELFF. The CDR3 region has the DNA TGTGCCAGCAGCTTAAACTCTAACACCGGGGAGCTGTTTTTT.